This T cell receptor beta chain stems from a study of OX40 agonist ivuxolimab in advanced cancers. Repertoires were generated with immunoSEQ multiplex PCR, while TCRdb's copy carries only in-frame clones and drops some. The sample carries 48,000 or so clones, approximately 91% recorded once. This clone was observed a single time. The clonotype comes from an adult with an advanced solid tumor such as melanoma, head and neck, liver or kidney cancer. The specimen was CD4+ or CD8+ T cells sorted from blood, collected in a trial of the OX40 agonist ivuxolimab.

CDR3 in DNA: TGTGCCATCAGTGAGGACAGGGGCTATGGCAATCAGCCCCAGCATTTT. It encodes CAISEDRGYGNQPQHF. The J gene is TRBJ1-5, the V gene TRBV10-3, with TRBD1 matching over 8 bases. Losses at the gene ends were 2 bases for V and 2 bases for J; bases not matched to a gene: 5. The CDR3 runs 16 residues. Germline CDR1 is ENHRY and CDR2 is SYGVKD.